This T cell receptor (beta chain) was profiled in a study of CD8 T cells in ankylosing spondylitis. TCRdb reanalysed the 5' RACE reads using MiXCR and keeps one entry per CDR3 protein. The sample records about 250,000 distinct CDR3 sequences, 30% to 40% being singletons. CDR1 is MDHEN and CDR2 is SYDVKM in the germline V gene. The CDR3 totals 13 residues. V was pared by 3 bases and J by 1 base, with 6 bases between. Sequenced material: blood, either unsorted or a sorted T cell fraction (not recorded which). The origin of this receptor is a male donor with ankylosing spondylitis or in good health (not recorded which). V is TRBV28 and J is TRBJ1-1; weak D call: TRBD1 (5 bases). The DNA for the CDR3 is TGTGCCAGCAGTTTGACAGAGAACACTGAAGCTTTCTTT. Protein sequence: CASSLTENTEAFF.